The clone carrying this T cell receptor beta chain was observed a few times. CDR3 length: 18 amino acids. Germline loops: CDR1 MGHRA, CDR2 YSYEKL. The V gene end was trimmed by 8 bases and the J gene end by 1 base; junction bases not matched to a gene: 18. The entry originates in a study of blood T cells in healthy people across ages. Healthy Caucasian individuals from Russia aged 6 to 90 served as donors. A second PCR of 7 to 11 cycles used a sample-barcoded 5' primer and a J-beta primer mix. TCRdb ran MiXCR on the 5' RACE reads and lists one entry per CDR3 protein. The top ten clones hold 15% of a sample with 630,000 or so distinct CDR3 sequences, about a third of them seen once.

This receptor was taken from a woman of 80 years or more in good health. Sequencing was performed on blood. This chain uses TRBV4-1 with TRBJ1-1, with 8 bases that match TRBD1. The CDR3 coding sequence is TGCGCCAGCGGCCTCACGGGATCAGGGGGCGCAGGGAACACTGAAGCTTTCTTT. This translates into CASGLTGSGGAGNTEAFF.